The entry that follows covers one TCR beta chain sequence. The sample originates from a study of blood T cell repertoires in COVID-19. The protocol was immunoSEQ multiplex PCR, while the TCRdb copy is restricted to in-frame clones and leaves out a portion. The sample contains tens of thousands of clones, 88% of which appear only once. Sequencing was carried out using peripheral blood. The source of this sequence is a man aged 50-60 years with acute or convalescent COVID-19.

The DNA for the CDR3 is TGCGCCAGCAGCTTGGGGCAGGACAGGGAAAAACTGTTTTTT. It encodes CASSLGQDREKLFF. The gene calls are TRBV5-1 and TRBJ1-4, with 7 bases aligning to TRBD1. Trimming removed 0 bases from V and 8 bases from J; junction bases left unmatched: 4. In germline, CDR1 is SGHRS, CDR2 YFSETQ. The length of the CDR3 is 14 residues.